Sequencing of this TCR beta chain was carried out in a study of OX40 agonist ivuxolimab in advanced cancers. Points from the study as a whole: Partly responding patients at 0.1-3.0 mg/kg showed some of the smallest clonal expansion.

V was shortened by 7 bases and J by 2 bases, with 14 bases between the two germline ends. The CDR3 has 14 amino acids. Germline CDR1 reads MNHEY; CDR2 reads SMNVEV (reference sequence). Autoimmune disease history or systemic immunosuppression meant exclusion. Turning to this clone: Its antigen remains unknown.

The protocol was immunoSEQ multiplex PCR, while the TCRdb copy is restricted to in-frame clones and leaves out a portion. The sample holds about 60,000 clones, about 89% seen once. The J gene is TRBJ1-1, the V gene TRBV27, with D unclear. The source material was CD4+ or CD8+ T cells sorted from blood, sampled in a trial of the OX40 agonist ivuxolimab. This clonotype was sampled from an adult with an advanced solid tumor such as melanoma, head and neck, liver or kidney cancer. The CDR3: CASNWVGKNTEAFF. CDR3 DNA: TGTGCCAGCAACTGGGTAGGGAAAAACACTGAAGCTTTCTTT.